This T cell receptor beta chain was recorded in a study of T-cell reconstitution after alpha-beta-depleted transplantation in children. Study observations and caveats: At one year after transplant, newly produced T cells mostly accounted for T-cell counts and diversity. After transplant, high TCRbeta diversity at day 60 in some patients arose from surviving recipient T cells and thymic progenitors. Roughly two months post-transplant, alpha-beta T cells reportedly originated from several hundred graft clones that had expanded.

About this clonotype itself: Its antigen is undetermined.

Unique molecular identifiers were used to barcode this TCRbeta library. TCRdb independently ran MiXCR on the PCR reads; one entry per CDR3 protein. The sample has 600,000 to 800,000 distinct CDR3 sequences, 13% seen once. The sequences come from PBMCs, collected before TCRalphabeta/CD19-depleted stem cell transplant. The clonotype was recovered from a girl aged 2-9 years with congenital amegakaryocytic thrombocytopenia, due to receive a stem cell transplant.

The CDR3 region is CAISESPIWDEQFF. CDR3 coding DNA: TGTGCCATCAGTGAGTCCCCTATTTGGGATGAGCAGTTCTTC. The chain joins TRBV10-3 to TRBJ2-1; no clear D gene. V lost 0 bases and J lost 8, with 11 bases in between. This CDR3 contains 14 residues. Germline-derived CDR1 and CDR2 are ENHRY and SYGVKD.